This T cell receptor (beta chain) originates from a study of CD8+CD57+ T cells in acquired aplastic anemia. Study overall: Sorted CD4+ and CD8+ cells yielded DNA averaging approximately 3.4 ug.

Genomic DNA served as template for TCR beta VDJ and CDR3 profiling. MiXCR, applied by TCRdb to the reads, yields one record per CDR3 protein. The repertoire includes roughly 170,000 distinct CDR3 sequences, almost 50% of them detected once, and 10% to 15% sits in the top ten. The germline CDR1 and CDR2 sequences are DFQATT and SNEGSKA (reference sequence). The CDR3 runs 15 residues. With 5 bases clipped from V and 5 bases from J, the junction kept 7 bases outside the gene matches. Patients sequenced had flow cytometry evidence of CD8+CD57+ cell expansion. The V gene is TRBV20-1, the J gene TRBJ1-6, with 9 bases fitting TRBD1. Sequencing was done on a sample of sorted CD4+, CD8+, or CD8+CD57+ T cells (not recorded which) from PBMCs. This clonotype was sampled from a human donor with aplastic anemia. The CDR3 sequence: CSAPGQGRDNSPLHF. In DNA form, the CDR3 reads TGCAGTGCTCCAGGACAGGGGAGGGATAATTCACCCCTCCACTTT.